This T cell receptor (beta chain) was observed in a study of T cells in localized non-small cell lung cancer. Study findings and constraints: Out of the top 100 tumor clones, a median 57 were seen in adjacent lung. One tumor region alone was sequenced, and heterogeneity therefore remains possible. Highest T cell clonality was seen in uninvolved adjacent lung, surpassing that measured in tumor. Longer overall survival was seen with higher T cell density measured in blood.

Sequencing was performed with immunoSEQ multiplex PCR; in TCRdb, only in-frame clones are kept and a portion is missing. The sample has 12,000 to 15,000 clones, 80% to 85% seen once. Deletions cut 6 bases from V and 1 base from J, with 10 bases between. CDR1 LNHDA and CDR2 SQIVND come from the germline V gene (reference sequence). This CDR3 has 14 amino acids. About this clone itself: Antigen unknown.

The sequenced sample was peripheral blood, obtained before any cancer treatment. This receptor was identified in a female donor over 55 with stage I squamous cell lung carcinoma. The genes are TRBV19 and TRBJ2-4; weak D call: TRBD2 (5 bases). CDR3 bases: TGTGCCAGTAGAGAGGGCCCCGCCAAAAACATTCAGTACTTC. Translation gives CASREGPAKNIQYF. Full variable domain (rest looked up from reference TRBV19 and TRBJ2-4): DGGITQSPKYLFRKEGQNVTLSCEQNLNHDAMYWYRQDPGQGLRLIYYSQIVNDFQKGDIAEGYSVSREKKESFPLTVTSAQKNPTAFYLCASREGPAKNIQYFGAGTRLSVL.